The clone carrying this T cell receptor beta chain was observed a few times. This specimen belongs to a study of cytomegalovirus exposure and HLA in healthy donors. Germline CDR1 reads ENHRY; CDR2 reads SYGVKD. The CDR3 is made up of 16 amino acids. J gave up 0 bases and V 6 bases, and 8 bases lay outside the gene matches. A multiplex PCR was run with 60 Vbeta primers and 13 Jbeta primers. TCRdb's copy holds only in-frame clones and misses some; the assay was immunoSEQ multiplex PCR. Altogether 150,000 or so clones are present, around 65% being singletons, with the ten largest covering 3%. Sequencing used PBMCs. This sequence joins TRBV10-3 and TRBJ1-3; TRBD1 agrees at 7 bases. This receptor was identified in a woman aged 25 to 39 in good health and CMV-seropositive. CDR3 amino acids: CAIRKRDSLSGNTIYF. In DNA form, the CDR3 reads TGTGCCATCAGGAAGAGGGACAGCCTCTCTGGAAACACCATATATTTT.